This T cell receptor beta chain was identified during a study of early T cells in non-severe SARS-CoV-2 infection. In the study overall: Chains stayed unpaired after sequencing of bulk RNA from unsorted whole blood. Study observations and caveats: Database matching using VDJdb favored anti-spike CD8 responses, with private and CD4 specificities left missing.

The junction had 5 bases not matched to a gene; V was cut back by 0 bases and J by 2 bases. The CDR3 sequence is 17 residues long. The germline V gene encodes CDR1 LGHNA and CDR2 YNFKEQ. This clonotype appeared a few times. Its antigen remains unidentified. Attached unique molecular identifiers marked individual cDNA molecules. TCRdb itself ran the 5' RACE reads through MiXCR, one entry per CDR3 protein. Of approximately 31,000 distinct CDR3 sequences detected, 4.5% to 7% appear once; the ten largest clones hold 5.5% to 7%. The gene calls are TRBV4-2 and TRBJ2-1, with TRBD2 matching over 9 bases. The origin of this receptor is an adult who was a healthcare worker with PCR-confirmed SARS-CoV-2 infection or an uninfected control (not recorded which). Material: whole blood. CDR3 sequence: CASSQDDLAGTYNEQFF. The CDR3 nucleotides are TGTGCCAGCAGCCAAGATGACCTAGCGGGAACCTACAATGAGCAGTTCTTC.